Following are 9 T cell receptor beta chains from one sample sequenced in a study of blood T cells in healthy people across ages (dated by TCRdb to between 2014 and 2017). Library prep was done by 5' RACE. The sample was run on an Illumina HiSeq 2500. A second PCR of about 7 to 12 cycles was performed with a sample-barcoded 5' primer and a J-beta primer mix. The raw public reads went through TCRdb reprocessing: fastp at Q25, MiXCR clone calling, in-frame beta chains kept. Duplicate CDR3 protein sequences are folded into a single record with the most common DNA and genes. Here the sample has 550,000 to 600,000 distinct CDR3 sequences; 40% to 55% occur a single time. The leading ten clones occupy about 22% of the sample. The sample comprised blood. The receptors here all came from an elderly man in good health.

The chain joins TRBV12-3 or TRBV12-4 to TRBJ2-7; 10 bases are a match to TRBD1. V dropped 5 bases and J dropped 2; count of bases not matched to a gene: 21. The CDR3 is made up of 20 amino acids. The CDR3 spells CASSTPLTGGESWGAYEQYF. The CDR3 bases are TGTGCCAGCAGTACCCCCTTGACAGGGGGCGAAAGTTGGGGAGCCTACGAGCAGTACTTC.

V is TRBV6-2 or TRBV6-3 and J is TRBJ1-5; TRBD1 might be the D (6 bases). Germline V gene lookup returns CDR1 MNHEY and CDR2 SVGEGT. Trimming removed 5 bases at V and 7 bases at J, with 21 bases between. The CDR3 has 16 amino acids. For the CDR3, the DNA is TGTGCCAGCAGTCCCGGTGTGAGGGGGGGAGGACAGCCCCAGCATTTT. This sequence encodes CASSPGVRGGGQPQHF.

As for this clonotype: Given a much more abundant clone one base away, this may be a read error. This chain connects TRBV6-5 to TRBJ2-1, with 8 positions matching TRBD1. CDR1 and CDR2 from the germline V gene are MNHEY and SVGAGI. V lost 6 bases and J lost 10; bases outside the gene matches: 5. The CDR3 contains 12 residues. The CDR3 protein is CASRQGAYEQFF. The CDR3 DNA sequence: TGTGCCAGCAGGCAGGGGGCTTACGAGCAGTTCTTC.

The chain joins TRBV7-3 to TRBJ2-1; tentatively, D is TRBD2 (6 bases). The CDR3 has 15 amino acids. Germline CDR1 SGHTA, CDR2 FQGTGA. Trimming removed 2 bases at V and 7 bases at J, with 15 bases between. The CDR3 sequence is CASSLVLARRNEQFF. As DNA, the CDR3 is TGTGCCAGCAGCTTAGTTCTAGCGCGAAGGAATGAGCAGTTCTTC.

This clonotype came up a few times. The chain joins TRBV30 to TRBJ2-7; D is possibly TRBD1 (6 bases). The CDR3 is made up of 13 amino acids. CDR1 is GTSNPN, CDR2 SVGIG, per germline (reference sequence). V was cut by 3 bases and J by 3 bases, with 12 bases left in between. The CDR3 spells CAWSSWTDYEQYF. The CDR3 DNA sequence: TGTGCCTGGAGCTCTTGGACAGACTACGAGCAGTACTTC.

This rearrangement joins TRBV20-1 to TRBJ2-1; 10 nucleotides align to TRBD1. Germline V gene sequence: CDR1 DFQATT, CDR2 SNEGSKA (reference sequence). The CDR3 length is 17 residues. With 0 bases clipped from V and 1 base from J, the junction kept 6 bases outside the gene matches. The CDR3 loop is CSARDPRQGASYNEQFF. Here the CDR3 DNA reads TGCAGTGCTAGAGATCCCAGACAGGGGGCTTCCTACAATGAGCAGTTCTTC.

This clonotype was detected only a few times. The chain links TRBV20-1 to TRBJ1-6, with TRBD1 identical over 8 bases. Losses at the gene ends were 2 bases for V and 0 bases for J; bases not matched to a gene: 6. The CDR3 has 17 residues. Germline V gene data show CDR1 as DFQATT and CDR2 as SNEGSKA (reference sequence). Written as DNA, the CDR3 is TGCAGTGCTAGACGTTATACAGGGGGCTCCTATAATTCACCCCTCCACTTT. Translation gives CSARRYTGGSYNSPLHF.

The gene calls are TRBV20-1 and TRBJ2-7, with D perhaps TRBD1 (5 bases). Trimming shortened V by 0 bases and J by 5 bases, and 14 bases separated the two germline ends. This CDR3 is built from 14 residues. Germline V gives CDR1 DFQATT, CDR2 SNEGSKA (reference sequence). CDR3 coding DNA: TGCAGTGCTAGAGATCTGGTGGGCAGGGACGAGCAGTACTTC. It yields the protein CSARDLVGRDEQYF.

This clonotype has a handful of counts. The gene calls are TRBV6-2 or TRBV6-3 and TRBJ2-5; D may correspond to TRBD1 or TRBD2 (5 bases each). CDR3 length equals 14 residues. Germline CDR1 reads MNHEY; CDR2 reads SVGEGT. V was cut by 8 bases and J by 2 bases, with 15 bases left in between. The CDR3: CASRSGRLQETQYF. CDR3 DNA: TGTGCCAGCCGATCGGGGCGTCTGCAAGAGACCCAGTACTTC.